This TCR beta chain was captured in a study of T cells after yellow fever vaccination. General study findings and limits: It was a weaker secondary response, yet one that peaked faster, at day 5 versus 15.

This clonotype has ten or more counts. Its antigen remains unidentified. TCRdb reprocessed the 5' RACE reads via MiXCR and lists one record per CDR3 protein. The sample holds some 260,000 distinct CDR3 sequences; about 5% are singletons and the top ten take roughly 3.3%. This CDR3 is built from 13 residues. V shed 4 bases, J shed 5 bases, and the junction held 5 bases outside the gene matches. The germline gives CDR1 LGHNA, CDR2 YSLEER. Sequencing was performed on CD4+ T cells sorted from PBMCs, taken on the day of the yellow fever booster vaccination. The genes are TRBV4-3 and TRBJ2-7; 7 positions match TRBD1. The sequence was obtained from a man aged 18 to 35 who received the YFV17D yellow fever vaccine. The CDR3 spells CASSRQQGNEQYF. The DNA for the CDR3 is TGCGCCAGCAGCCGCCAACAGGGGAACGAGCAGTACTTC.